The 23 T cell receptor beta chains below were found in one sample sequenced in a study of OX40 agonist ivuxolimab in advanced cancers. Repertoires were generated with immunoSEQ multiplex PCR, while TCRdb's copy carries only in-frame clones and drops some. The table records approximately 66,000 clones, about 85% of them present only once. The sample consisted of CD4+ or CD8+ T cells sorted from blood, taken in a trial of the OX40 agonist ivuxolimab. All receptors derive from an adult with an advanced solid tumor such as melanoma, head and neck, liver or kidney cancer.

The rearrangement joins TRBV9 to TRBJ1-5; tentatively, D is TRBD1 (6 bases). There are 13 residues in the CDR3. V lost 4 bases, J lost 4 bases, and 9 bases lay in between. CDR1 is SGDLS and CDR2 is YYNGEE in the germline V gene. CDR3: CASSKTGNQPQHF. Written as DNA, the CDR3 is TGTGCCAGCAGCAAGACAGGAAATCAGCCCCAGCATTTT.

This chain connects TRBV10-2 to TRBJ2-2; D remains unclear. Germline CDR1 is WSHSY and CDR2 is SAAADI. V lost 7 bases and J lost 6, with 12 bases in between. The CDR3 has 13 amino acids. The CDR3 loop is CASNSAHPGELFF. DNA for the CDR3: TGCGCCAGCAATTCAGCACATCCCGGGGAGCTGTTTTTT.

The rearrangement links TRBV5-1 to TRBJ2-2; D is undetermined. Trimming stripped 0 bases from V and 6 bases from J, with 9 bases between. This CDR3 contains 14 residues. CDR1 and CDR2 from the germline V gene are SGHRS and YFSETQ. CDR3 region: CASSLGASAGELFF. In DNA, the CDR3 is TGCGCCAGCAGCTTGGGAGCGAGTGCCGGGGAGCTGTTTTTT.

The gene calls are TRBV27 and TRBJ1-1; 8 bases agree with TRBD1. V shed 2 bases, J shed 1 base, and the junction held 9 bases outside the gene matches. The CDR3 covers 17 residues. The germline CDR1 and CDR2 sequences are MNHEY and SMNVEV (reference sequence). CDR3 DNA: TGTGCCAGCAGTTTAAATTATAGGGGGACAGGGAACACTGAAGCTTTCTTT. Its translation: CASSLNYRGTGNTEAFF.

V usage is TRBV2 and J usage is TRBJ2-7, with 9 positions matching TRBD1. This CDR3 is built from 15 residues. After removal of 4 bases from V and 2 bases from J, the junction contained 6 bases not matched to a gene. Germline CDR1 and CDR2: SNHLY and FYNNEI. Written as DNA, the CDR3 is TGTGCCAGCAGTGGGGGGACAGGGCGGACCTACGAGCAGTACTTC. It encodes CASSGGTGRTYEQYF.

The chain joins TRBV5-1 to TRBJ1-4, with 8 nucleotides matching TRBD1. V lost 2 bases and J lost 10; bases outside the gene matches: 10. Germline CDR1 reads SGHRS; CDR2 reads YFSETQ. This CDR3 is 15 amino acids long. CDR3 amino acids: CASSFLTGEDRKLFF. As DNA, the CDR3 is TGCGCCAGCAGCTTCTTGACAGGGGAAGATAGAAAACTGTTTTTT.

The chain is built from TRBV30 and TRBJ1-6, with D maybe TRBD1 (5 bases). Germline lookup yields CDR1 GTSNPN and CDR2 SVGIG (reference sequence). CDR3 length: 14 residues. Deletions cut 4 bases from V and 3 bases from J, with 10 bases between. In nucleotides, the CDR3 is TGTGCCTGGACAGGGTCTAACTATAATTCACCCCTCCACTTT. It translates to CAWTGSNYNSPLHF.

The chain carries TRBV9 and TRBJ1-6; possibly TRBD1 for D (6 bases). Trimming took off 3 bases at V and 10 bases at J, with 20 bases between the two ends. There are 16 residues in the CDR3. Germline V CDR1 and CDR2: SGDLS, YYNGEE. DNA of the CDR3: TGTGCCAGCAGCGGCGGACAGCTACTCGTGGGCTCACCCCTCCACTTT. Translated, it gives CASSGGQLLVGSPLHF.

The chain recombines TRBV5-8 with TRBJ1-4; no firm D call. The CDR3 is 15 amino acids. Germline assignment: CDR1 SGHTS and CDR2 YDEGEE. Trimming stripped 0 bases from V and 6 bases from J, with 12 bases between. CDR3 nucleotides: TGTGCCAGCAGCTTGGCAAACCTGGGAGATGAAAAACTGTTTTTT. Its translation: CASSLANLGDEKLFF.

The CDR3 DNA follows: TGTGCCAGCAGCCTGCTAGCGGGACTCGGGGCCCAGTACTTC. Protein: CASSLLAGLGAQYF. V is TRBV28 and J is TRBJ2-5, with 9 bases fitting TRBD2. The germline V gene has CDR1 MDHEN and CDR2 SYDVKM. CDR3 size: 14 residues. V was clipped by 6 bases and J by 9 bases; unmatched bases: 11.

The rearrangement links TRBV19 to TRBJ2-4, with TRBD2 matching 11 bases. Per the germline V gene, CDR1 is LNHDA and CDR2 is SQIVND (reference sequence). V trimming: 1 base; J trimming: 6 bases; junction bases outside the gene matches: 5. This CDR3 spans 16 amino acids. Here the CDR3 reads CASSIAETSGTNIQYF. For the CDR3, the DNA is TGTGCCAGTAGTATAGCCGAGACTAGCGGGACAAACATTCAGTACTTC.

The V and J genes are TRBV5-1 and TRBJ2-1; 10 bases line up with TRBD2. The CDR3 totals 20 residues. The V and J ends lost 1 base and 3 bases, in that order; junction bases with no gene match: 16. Germline-derived CDR1 and CDR2 are SGHRS and YFSETQ. CDR3 bases: TGCGCCAGCAGCTTGTATGGGTTTACTAGCGGGGCAAGTGTCTACAATGAGCAGTTCTTC. It translates to CASSLYGFTSGASVYNEQFF.

This chain links TRBV5-1 with TRBJ2-5; 11 bases fit TRBD1. V gave up 4 bases and J gave up 4 bases; unmatched junction bases: 3. CDR1 is SGHRS, CDR2 YFSETQ, per germline. The CDR3 contains 14 residues. This chain's CDR3 is CASSQGQGAETQYF. The DNA of the CDR3 is TGCGCCAGCAGCCAAGGACAGGGGGCAGAGACCCAGTACTTC.

V usage is TRBV5-1 and J usage is TRBJ1-5; the D is unclear. Per the germline V gene, CDR1 is SGHRS and CDR2 is YFSETQ. The CDR3 has 14 amino acids. V lost 0 bases, J lost 6 bases, and 10 bases lay in between. This chain's CDR3 is CASSLGPDTQPQHF. CDR3 DNA: TGCGCCAGCAGCTTGGGGCCAGATACTCAGCCCCAGCATTTT. The complete variable domain, with remaining parts taken from reference TRBV5-1 and TRBJ1-5, reads KAGVTQTPRYLIKTRGQQVTLSCSPISGHRSVSWYQQTPGQGLQFLFEYFSETQRNKGNFPGRFSGRQFSNSRSEMNVSTLELGDSALYLCASSLGPDTQPQHFGDGTRLSIL.

This chain connects TRBV6-5 to TRBJ2-2; unclear D gene. Trimming removed 4 bases from V and 1 base from J, with 10 bases in between. This CDR3 has 15 amino acids. The germline gives CDR1 MNHEY, CDR2 SVGAGI. This CDR3 reads CASSSPGENTGELFF. The DNA of the CDR3 is TGTGCCAGCAGTTCCCCCGGCGAGAACACCGGGGAGCTGTTTTTT.

CDR3 DNA: TGCGCCAGCAGCTCAGGGGACTTTAATTCACCCCTCCACTTT. The encoded protein is CASSSGDFNSPLHF. The V and J genes are TRBV5-1 and TRBJ1-6; maybe TRBD1 (6 bases). Between the trimmed V and J ends, which lost 3 bases and 6 bases, there was a span of 10 bases. Germline CDR1 reads SGHRS; CDR2 reads YFSETQ. The CDR3 sequence is 14 residues long.

The chain recombines TRBV7-3 with TRBJ2-3, with a possible D match to TRBD1 (6 bases). Trimming removed 5 bases at V and 2 bases at J, with 11 bases between. Germline CDR1 and CDR2: SGHTA and FQGTGA. CDR3 size: 14 residues. As DNA, the CDR3 is TGTGCCAGCAGCAACGGACAGCTCACAGATACGCAGTATTTT. It codes for CASSNGQLTDTQYF.

This clone was counted between two and nine times. The J gene is TRBJ1-2, the V gene TRBV2; TRBD1 might be the D (6 bases). Germline CDR1 and CDR2: SNHLY and FYNNEI. CDR3 size: 13 residues. Trimming took off 3 bases at V and 4 bases at J, with 9 bases between the two ends. CDR3 amino acids: CASSERQVYGYTF. Written as DNA, the CDR3 is TGTGCCAGCAGTGAGCGACAGGTCTATGGCTACACCTTC.

The chain employs TRBV27 and TRBJ2-2; 12 bases agree with TRBD2. The CDR3 runs 16 residues. Trimming removed 3 bases from V and 6 bases from J; junction bases left unmatched: 5. CDR1 is MNHEY, CDR2 SMNVEV, per germline (reference sequence). CDR3 in DNA: TGTGCCAGCAGTTTTGGGGGACTAGCGGGCCCCGGGGAGCTGTTTTTT. It translates to CASSFGGLAGPGELFF.

The V gene is TRBV11-3, the J gene TRBJ2-7, with D perhaps TRBD1 (5 bases). Germline CDR1 reads SGHNT; CDR2 reads YENEEA. Between the trimmed V and J ends, which lost 0 bases and 3 bases, there was a span of 12 bases. The CDR3 length is 15 residues. The CDR3 spells CASSLDNGRDYEQYF. DNA of the CDR3: TGTGCCAGCAGCTTAGATAACGGCAGGGACTACGAGCAGTACTTC.

The CDR3 DNA is TGTGCCACAGCCCACTTACAGGGGCCCCAGAACACTGAAGCTTTCTTT. It encodes CATAHLQGPQNTEAFF. The chain links TRBV10-3 to TRBJ1-1; 7 bases agree with TRBD1. The germline CDR1 and CDR2 sequences are ENHRY and SYGVKD. Unmatched junction bases numbered 15, after V lost 10 bases and J lost 1 base. This CDR3 has 16 residues.

CDR3 sequence (DNA): TGTGCCTGGAGTGTATGGGACAGGGCGTTGGATGAGCAGTTCTTC. Its translation is CAWSVWDRALDEQFF. The chain recombines TRBV30 with TRBJ2-1; 9 nucleotides match TRBD1. Trimming cost V 0 bases and J 8 bases; bases outside gene matches: 8. Per the germline V gene, CDR1 is GTSNPN and CDR2 is SVGIG (reference sequence). The CDR3 runs 15 residues.

This clone came up a few times. The J gene is TRBJ2-3, the V gene TRBV7-9; 11 nucleotides agree with TRBD1. With 5 bases clipped from V and 3 bases from J, the junction kept 4 bases outside the gene matches. CDR3 size: 15 residues. Germline V lookup: CDR1 SEHNR, CDR2 FQNEAQ (reference sequence). The CDR3 coding sequence is TGTGCCAGCAGCCCGGGACAGGGGGGGACAGATACGCAGTATTTT. Its protein is CASSPGQGGTDTQYF.